The 20 T cell receptor beta chains listed next were all sequenced from one sample in a study of blood T cells in healthy people across ages. With a J-beta primer mix and a sample-barcoded 5' primer, a second PCR ran roughly 7 to 11 cycles. Each CDR3 protein gets one entry after TCRdb re-called the 5' RACE reads with MiXCR. In the table there are hundreds of thousands of distinct CDR3 sequences, around 54% of which are singletons. Material for sequencing was blood. The source of these receptors is a man in his sixties in good health.

This chain uses TRBV4-2 with TRBJ1-2; TRBD1 might be the D (5 bases). The CDR3 loop spans 16 amino acids. CDR1 is LGHNA and CDR2 is YNFKEQ in the germline V gene. The V end was cut by 1 base, the J end by 3 bases, with 15 bases between. The CDR3 spells CASSQAGQGSDYGYTF. In DNA, the CDR3 is TGTGCCAGCAGCCAAGCGGGGCAGGGATCGGACTATGGCTACACCTTC.

The V gene is TRBV5-8, the J gene TRBJ1-2; D may be TRBD1 (5 bases). V was clipped by 0 bases and J by 4 bases, with 16 bases between them. CDR1 is SGHTS and CDR2 is YDEGEE in the germline V gene. This CDR3 contains 16 residues. Written as DNA, the CDR3 is TGTGCCAGCAGCTTGGTTCGCCCAGGGATTCTCTATGGCTACACCTTC. It is translated as CASSLVRPGILYGYTF. Full variable domain (outside the CDR3, taken from reference TRBV5-8 and TRBJ1-2): EAGVTQSPTHLIKTRGQQATLRCSPISGHTSVYWYQQALGLGLQFLLWYDEGEERNRGNFPPRFSGRQFPNYSSELNVNALELEDSALYLCASSLVRPGILYGYTFGSGTRLTVV.

The V and J genes are TRBV4-2 and TRBJ2-3, with 9 bases aligning to TRBD2. The CDR3 length is 15 residues. Germline assignment: CDR1 LGHNA and CDR2 YNFKEQ. The V gene end was trimmed by 4 bases and the J gene end by 6 bases; junction bases not matched to a gene: 8. The CDR3 sequence is CASSPRTSAFDTQYF. CDR3 DNA sequence: TGTGCCAGCAGCCCAAGGACTAGCGCCTTTGATACGCAGTATTTT.

This chain links TRBV6-6 with TRBJ1-6; possibly TRBD1 for D (5 bases). Per germline, CDR1 MNHNY and CDR2 SVGAGI (reference sequence). V lost 10 bases and J lost 0, with 13 bases in between. The CDR3 is 15 residues long. The CDR3 spells CAITGGSSYNSPLHF. The CDR3 region has the DNA TGTGCCATTACCGGGGGGAGCTCCTATAATTCACCCCTCCACTTT.

The chain employs TRBV18 and TRBJ1-2; 10 bases line up with TRBD1. After removal of 5 bases from V and 4 bases from J, the junction contained 7 bases not matched to a gene. Germline-derived CDR1 and CDR2 are KGHSH and LQKENI. The CDR3 has 15 residues. The CDR3 is CASSAPGQGRYGYTF. DNA of the CDR3: TGTGCCAGCTCAGCGCCGGGACAGGGGCGCTATGGCTACACCTTC. Full variable domain (missing parts from reference TRBV18 and TRBJ1-2): NAGVMQNPRHLVRRRGQEARLRCSPMKGHSHVYWYRQLPEEGLKFMVYLQKENIIDESGMPKERFSAEFPKEGPSILRIQQVVRGDSAAYFCASSAPGQGRYGYTFGSGTRLTVV.

J is TRBJ2-3 and V is TRBV4-2; the D gene could be TRBD1 or TRBD2 (5 bases each). Germline loops: CDR1 LGHNA, CDR2 YNFKEQ. Trimming removed 1 base from V and 6 bases from J, with 23 bases in between. The CDR3 spans 18 residues. DNA for the CDR3: TGTGCCAGCAGCCAAGGCACCCGGGGCACCGACCTCCCGGATACGCAGTATTTT. It yields the protein CASSQGTRGTDLPDTQYF.

This chain links TRBV12-3 or TRBV12-4 with TRBJ1-2; D is perhaps TRBD1 (6 bases). This CDR3 has 15 amino acids. V was shortened by 5 bases and J by 7 bases, with 20 bases between the two germline ends. CDR3 nucleotide sequence: TGTGCCAGCAGTCCGGGACAAGGTATGATGGTTGGCTACACCTTC. This encodes CASSPGQGMMVGYTF.

This chain uses TRBV5-1 with TRBJ2-7; D possibly corresponds to TRBD1 (5 bases). Trimming shortened V by 0 bases and J by 5 bases, and 15 bases separated the two germline ends. The CDR3 contains 15 residues. CDR1 SGHRS and CDR2 YFSETQ come from the germline V gene. CDR3 sequence: CASSLEPDKFDEQYF. CDR3 bases: TGCGCCAGCAGCTTGGAGCCGGACAAATTCGACGAGCAGTACTTC.

Worth noting for this clonotype: One end of the junction varies from germline; a read error may be responsible. The J gene is TRBJ2-7, the V gene TRBV4-2; 11 nucleotides match TRBD2. The CDR3 spans 16 residues. Germline lookup yields CDR1 LGHNA and CDR2 YNFKEQ. CDR3 amino acids: CAGSQILAGASYEQYF. In nucleotides, the CDR3 is TGTGCCGGCAGCCAAATACTAGCGGGGGCCTCCTACGAGCAGTACTTC.

Remarks on this clonotype: A read error may be the cause here, since a much bigger clone is one base away. The J gene is TRBJ2-7, the V gene TRBV18, with TRBD2 matching 8 bases. Germline V gives CDR1 KGHSH, CDR2 LQKENI. V gave up 3 bases and J gave up 7 bases; unmatched junction bases: 14. CDR3 size: 16 residues. The CDR3 is CASSPRTSPTDNEQYF. For the CDR3, the DNA is TGTGCCAGCTCACCGCGGACTAGCCCGACTGACAATGAGCAGTACTTC.

The table lists this clonotype with a few counts. This chain links TRBV5-1 with TRBJ2-2; no firm D call. CDR3 length: 14 residues. The V end was cut by 4 bases, the J end by 3 bases, with 10 bases between. Germline CDR1 reads SGHRS; CDR2 reads YFSETQ. The CDR3 sequence: CASSPVAHTGELFF. In DNA form, the CDR3 reads TGCGCCAGCAGCCCGGTGGCACACACCGGGGAGCTGTTTTTT. Full variable domain (missing parts from reference TRBV5-1 and TRBJ2-2): KAGVTQTPRYLIKTRGQQVTLSCSPISGHRSVSWYQQTPGQGLQFLFEYFSETQRNKGNFPGRFSGRQFSNSRSEMNVSTLELGDSALYLCASSPVAHTGELFFGEGSRLTVL.

A few counts support this clonotype. This sequence joins TRBV2 and TRBJ2-4, with 15 bases aligning to TRBD2. This CDR3 is 18 amino acids long. The germline CDR1 and CDR2 sequences are SNHLY and FYNNEI. The V gene end was trimmed by 6 bases and the J gene end by 9 bases; junction bases not matched to a gene: 15. This CDR3 reads CASSPRRTSGGAVGIQYF. For the CDR3, the DNA is TGTGCCAGCAGCCCTAGAAGGACTAGCGGGGGGGCCGTGGGCATTCAGTACTTC.

The chain combines TRBV24-1 with TRBJ2-2; D might be TRBD1 (6 bases). The CDR3 has 12 residues. Trimming removed 7 bases from V and 6 bases from J, with 8 bases in between. The germline V gene has CDR1 KGHDR and CDR2 SFDVKD. In DNA, the CDR3 is TGTGCCACCAGGGGGGCCTCCGGGGAGCTGTTTTTT. Protein: CATRGASGELFF.

This chain links TRBV7-9 with TRBJ1-6; tentative D call: TRBD1 (5 bases). There are 14 residues in the CDR3. V dropped 3 bases and J dropped 9 bases, with 12 bases sitting between them. The germline V gene has CDR1 SEHNR and CDR2 FQNEAQ (reference sequence). CDR3 DNA sequence: TGTGCCAGCAGCTTGGGGCCCGAGGGTTCACCCCTCCACTTT. The encoded protein is CASSLGPEGSPLHF.

This clonotype is a singleton in its sample. The V gene is TRBV4-1, the J gene TRBJ1-4; D is possibly TRBD1 (6 bases). The CDR3 contains 16 residues. Germline V gene sequence: CDR1 MGHRA, CDR2 YSYEKL. V shed 2 bases and J shed 7 bases, with 17 bases lying between them. CDR3 nucleotides: TGCGCCAGCAGCCAACTGGGTGGGGGGCTCTCTGAAAAACTGTTTTTT. This translates into CASSQLGGGLSEKLFF.

This rearrangement joins TRBV29-1 to TRBJ2-7, with 7 bases aligning to TRBD2. Trimming at V came to 4 bases and at J to 3 bases, leaving 3 bases not matched to a gene. Germline V gives CDR1 SQVTM, CDR2 ANQGSEA. The CDR3 consists of 12 residues. The CDR3 reads CSVGEGDYEQYF. The CDR3 DNA sequence: TGCAGCGTTGGGGAGGGTGACTACGAGCAGTACTTC.

The CDR3 spells CSARTGMGETQYF. CDR3 nucleotides: TGCAGCGCCCGGACAGGGATGGGCGAGACCCAGTACTTC. The V gene is TRBV29-1, the J gene TRBJ2-7, with 8 bases matching TRBD1. TRBJ2-5 matches the DNA end more closely, so the J call is doubtful. This CDR3 contains 13 residues. Germline CDR1 SQVTM, CDR2 ANQGSEA.

V is TRBV4-2 and J is TRBJ1-1, with D unclear. V lost 1 base and J lost 1, with 7 bases in between. The CDR3 sequence is 14 residues long. Germline V gene data show CDR1 as LGHNA and CDR2 as YNFKEQ. The CDR3 DNA is TGTGCCAGCAGCCAAGTCGCACCGAACACTGAAGCTTTCTTT. It yields the protein CASSQVAPNTEAFF.

This rearrangement joins TRBV6-2 or TRBV6-3 to TRBJ2-1; 7 nucleotides line up with TRBD2. The germline V gene has CDR1 MNHEY and CDR2 SVGEGT. V gave up 5 bases and J gave up 5 bases; unmatched junction bases: 12. The CDR3 covers 16 residues. The CDR3 loop is CASSELADPPDNEQFF. CDR3 DNA: TGTGCCAGCAGTGAGCTAGCGGACCCCCCCGACAATGAGCAGTTCTTC.

V gene TRBV6-1 combines with J gene TRBJ2-1, with 8 nucleotides matching TRBD2. The CDR3 has 16 amino acids. Looked up from germline, CDR1 is MNHNS and CDR2 is SASEGT. After removal of 6 bases from V and 3 bases from J, the junction contained 10 bases not matched to a gene. CDR3 nucleotide sequence: TGTGCCAGCAGCGAGACCGGGACTAGGGGCTACAATGAGCAGTTCTTC. As protein: CASSETGTRGYNEQFF.